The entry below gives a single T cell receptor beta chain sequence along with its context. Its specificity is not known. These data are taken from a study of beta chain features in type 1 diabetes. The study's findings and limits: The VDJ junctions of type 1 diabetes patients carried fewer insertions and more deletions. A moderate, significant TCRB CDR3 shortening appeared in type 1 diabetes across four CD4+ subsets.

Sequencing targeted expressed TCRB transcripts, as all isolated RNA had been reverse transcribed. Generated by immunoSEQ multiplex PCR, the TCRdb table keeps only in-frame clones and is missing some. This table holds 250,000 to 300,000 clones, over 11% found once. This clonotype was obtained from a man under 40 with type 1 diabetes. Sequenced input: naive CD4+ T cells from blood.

CDR3 amino acids: CASNYPGRVVGGTEAFF. The CDR3 nucleotides read TGTGCCAGCAATTACCCAGGGAGGGTCGTTGGGGGGACTGAAGCTTTCTTT. This chain connects TRBV7-2 to TRBJ1-1; a possible D gene is TRBD1 (5 bases). V gave up 7 bases and J gave up 5 bases, with 26 bases separating them. The germline V gene encodes CDR1 SGHTA and CDR2 FQGNSA. The length of the CDR3 is 17 residues.